The source of this T cell receptor (beta chain) is a study of cytomegalovirus exposure and HLA in healthy donors. At the level of the study: Earlier, 180 million or so T cells were analyzed, and 117 million unique TCR beta sequences were found among them.

Study-level results: HLA allele associations emerged for about 18,000 TCR beta sequences in a later analysis, at 0.05 false discovery rate. Associated with cytomegalovirus, according to the listing, were some 150 TCR beta chains.

The CDR3 has 16 residues. Primers: 60 Vbeta forward and 13 Jbeta reverse. The assay was immunoSEQ multiplex PCR, and TCRdb's table has in-frame clones only and misses some. The top ten hold 1.6% of the sample, which has some 160,000 clones, 77% seen once. A single count supports this clone. Its antigen is currently unknown. The source material was PBMCs. The sequence was collected from a woman aged 25 to 39 in good health and CMV-seronegative. The V and J genes are TRBV21-1 and TRBJ2-7; TRBD1, the table's D call, was not compared with the DNA. TRBV21-1 has pseudogene status. In DNA, the CDR3 is TGTGCCAGCAGCAAAGCGCTGGGAAAAGGGGTTTACGAGCAGTACTTC. It codes for CASSKALGKGVYEQYF.